This entry lists 25 T cell receptor beta chains sequenced from one sample in a study of T cells in Graves' hyperthyroidism and ophthalmopathy (dated by TCRdb to between 2018 and 2020). Library generation was performed with multiplex PCR. The sequencing machine was an Illumina HiSeq 2000. Amplification of TCR beta CDR3 regions was carried out from RNA transcripts. A first-round RT-PCR of the TCR CDR3 used the HTBI primer set with the Qiagen OneStep RT-PCR kit. The public reads were reanalyzed by TCRdb: fastp trimming at Q25, MiXCR alignment, in-frame beta chains only. All rows with the same CDR3 protein become a single entry with the most common DNA and genes. The table for this sample lists 600,000 to 650,000 distinct CDR3 sequences; around 20% of them were counted only once. The ten largest clones take up about 34% of the sample. Sequencing was performed on blood. All receptors come from a man in his thirties or forties with Graves' ophthalmopathy.

V and J are TRBV19 and TRBJ2-1; 11 bases match TRBD2. The CDR3 loop spans 13 amino acids. Germline V gene data show CDR1 as LNHDA and CDR2 as SQIVND (reference sequence). The J segment lost 9 bases and the V segment lost 4 bases, leaving 2 bases of the junction unmatched. CDR3 residues: CASSTGLAVEQFF. CDR3 bases: TGTGCCAGTAGTACGGGACTAGCGGTTGAGCAGTTCTTC. The variable domain in full, completed from reference TRBV19 and TRBJ2-1, reads DGGITQSPKYLFRKEGQNVTLSCEQNLNHDAMYWYRQDPGQGLRLIYYSQIVNDFQKGDIAEGYSVSREKKESFPLTVTSAQKNPTAFYLCASSTGLAVEQFFGPGTRLTVL.

Comment on this clonotype: A single base separates this from a much larger clone, so it may be a read error. This rearrangement joins TRBV11-2 to TRBJ2-3, with 11 bases identical to TRBD2. V shed 5 bases, J shed 2 bases, and the junction held 12 bases outside the gene matches. There are 18 residues in the CDR3. Per germline, CDR1 SGHAT and CDR2 FQNNGV. The CDR3 loop reads CASSPSFSTSGITDTQYF. The CDR3 DNA follows: TGTGCCAGCAGCCCTTCCTTCTCGACTAGCGGGATCACAGATACGCAGTATTTT.

J is TRBJ1-5 and V is TRBV6-5; D gene ambiguous. The CDR3 extends over 17 amino acids. V was cut by 2 bases and J by 8 bases, with 22 bases left in between. CDR1 MNHEY and CDR2 SVGAGI come from the germline V gene. CDR3 amino acids: CASSYPHSGWLVEPQHF. CDR3 bases: TGTGCCAGCAGTTACCCGCATAGTGGGTGGCTAGTGGAGCCCCAGCATTTT.

The table lists this clonotype with a few counts. V usage is TRBV7-2 and J usage is TRBJ1-1, with D tentatively TRBD1 (5 bases). Per germline, CDR1 SGHTA and CDR2 FQGNSA. V lost 1 base and J lost 0, with 9 bases in between. The CDR3 covers 15 residues. Here the CDR3 DNA reads TGTGCCAGCAGCTTAGTGGGGCGGGTGAACACTGAAGCTTTCTTT. Translation: CASSLVGRVNTEAFF. The entire variable domain, with the rest obtained from reference TRBV7-2 and TRBJ1-1, is as follows: GAGVSQSPSNKVTEKGKDVELRCDPISGHTALYWYRQSLGQGLEFLIYFQGNSAPDKSGLPSDRFSAERTGGSVSTLTIQRTQQEDSAVYLCASSLVGRVNTEAFFGQGTRLTVV.

Comments on this clonotype: A much bigger clone sits one base away, suggesting this may be a read error. The chain links TRBV20-1 to TRBJ1-5; D is unresolved. CDR3 length: 13 residues. The V gene lost 7 bases and the J gene lost 3 bases, with 13 bases spanning the gap. The germline V gene encodes CDR1 DFQATT and CDR2 SNEGSKA (reference sequence). CDR3 loop: CSVRGMANQPQHF. Written as DNA, the CDR3 is TGCAGTGTACGGGGAATGGCCAATCAGCCCCAGCATTTT.

This clonotype was recorded at least ten times. The chain joins TRBV3-1 to TRBJ2-3; TRBD2 matches at 10 bases. Germline V CDR1 and CDR2: LGHDT, YNNKEL (reference sequence). J was trimmed by 0 bases and V by 3 bases; bases with no gene match: 9. CDR3 length: 18 residues. The CDR3 DNA sequence: TGTGCCAGCAGCCAGCCGGGACTAGCGCTCACTAGCACAGATACGCAGTATTTT. This codes for CASSQPGLALTSTDTQYF.

This clonotype has more than one count but fewer than ten. V is TRBV20-1 and J is TRBJ2-5; TRBD2 agrees at 9 bases. This CDR3 is 15 amino acids long. Germline assignment: CDR1 DFQATT and CDR2 SNEGSKA (reference sequence). The junction had 7 bases not matched to a gene; V was cut back by 2 bases and J by 3 bases. The CDR3 coding sequence is TGCAGTGCTAGATCCGGCGGGAGGGCGGAAGAGACCCAGTACTTC. Translating it yields CSARSGGRAEETQYF.

This clonotype was seen a handful of times. The chain is built from TRBV6-1 and TRBJ2-7, with D hard to call. The CDR3 covers 13 residues. V was trimmed by 5 bases and J by 3 bases, leaving 11 bases between them. Germline-derived CDR1 and CDR2 are MNHNS and SASEGT. CDR3 in DNA: TGTGCCAGCAGTTCCTTTCCTCTCTACGAGCAGTACTTC. It yields the protein CASSSFPLYEQYF.

This clonotype was observed a handful of times. This chain joins TRBV30 and TRBJ2-1; TRBD2 matches 8 bases. After removal of 5 bases from V and 6 bases from J, the junction contained 12 bases not matched to a gene. The V gene's germline CDR1 is GTSNPN and CDR2 SVGIG (reference sequence). The CDR3 contains 15 residues. In DNA, the CDR3 is TGTGCCTGGGGAGGGCATAGCGGGACCCTCAATGAGCAGTTCTTC. It codes for CAWGGHSGTLNEQFF.

As DNA, the CDR3 is TGTGCCAGCAGTTACTCGAGGGACTCCCAAGAGACCCAGTACTTC. Translation gives CASSYSRDSQETQYF. The rearrangement joins TRBV6-5 to TRBJ2-5; a weak D match, TRBD2 (6 bases). Trimming stripped 0 bases from V and 1 base from J, with 9 bases between. CDR1 is MNHEY and CDR2 is SVGAGI in the germline V gene. The CDR3 has 15 amino acids.

This clonotype was counted only a few times. The V gene is TRBV5-1, the J gene TRBJ1-4, with D uncertain. Per germline, CDR1 SGHRS and CDR2 YFSETQ. The length of the CDR3 is 13 residues. V dropped 5 bases and J dropped 8 bases, with 13 bases sitting between them. Here the CDR3 DNA reads TGCGCCAGCAGTGGCGGCGGCGGGGAAAAACTGTTTTTT. Protein sequence: CASSGGGGEKLFF.

This clonotype was counted only a few times. This chain links TRBV5-8 with TRBJ2-7; possibly TRBD2 for D (6 bases). Germline-derived CDR1 and CDR2 are SGHTS and YDEGEE. V lost 2 bases and J 3 bases, leaving 15 bases between the germline ends. CDR3 length equals 15 residues. DNA of the CDR3: TGTGCCAGCAGCTTTGGAGGGCCGGAGTACTACGAGCAGTACTTC. It yields the protein CASSFGGPEYYEQYF.

This chain links TRBV11-2 with TRBJ1-2; TRBD1 matches 9 bases. Trimming removed 1 base from V and 8 bases from J; junction bases left unmatched: 8. Germline CDR1 SGHAT, CDR2 FQNNGV. This CDR3 has 15 residues. In DNA form, the CDR3 reads TGTGCCAGCAGCTTAGCCCCGGGACAGGGTGGCGGCTACACCTTC. Amino acids: CASSLAPGQGGGYTF.

This clonotype showed up many times. The J gene is TRBJ1-1, the V gene TRBV29-1, with TRBD1 identical over 9 bases. V shed 6 bases and J 0 bases; nucleotides not matched to a gene: 8. This CDR3 has 15 residues. Germline V CDR1 and CDR2: SQVTM, ANQGSEA. The CDR3 DNA is TGCAGCGTAAGACCCGGGACAGGGATGAACACTGAAGCTTTCTTT. Residues: CSVRPGTGMNTEAFF.

The chain couples TRBV29-1 to TRBJ2-5; D unresolved. V lost 5 bases, J lost 5 bases, and 15 bases lay in between. This CDR3 region has 13 residues. The germline CDR1 and CDR2 sequences are SQVTM and ANQGSEA. CDR3 region: CSVQDGLGETQYF. The CDR3 nucleotides are TGCAGCGTTCAGGATGGCTTGGGGGAGACCCAGTACTTC.

This clonotype came up many times. The chain employs TRBV11-1 and TRBJ2-3; TRBD2 matches at 7 bases. J was trimmed by 0 bases and V by 0 bases; bases with no gene match: 6. The CDR3 consists of 17 residues. The germline V gene has CDR1 SGHAT and CDR2 FQDESV (reference sequence). The CDR3 nucleotides are TGTGCCAGCAGCTTAGCACCGGGACTACTTAGCACAGATACGCAGTATTTT. Translating gives CASSLAPGLLSTDTQYF.

The chain links TRBV30 to TRBJ1-6; 9 nucleotides align to TRBD1. Germline lookup yields CDR1 GTSNPN and CDR2 SVGIG (reference sequence). The CDR3 totals 13 residues. The V gene end was trimmed by 4 bases and the J gene end by 13 bases; junction bases not matched to a gene: 8. Written as DNA, the CDR3 is TGTGCCTGGAAGGGGACAGGGACGGTCCCCCTCCACTTT. Protein sequence: CAWKGTGTVPLHF.

This clonotype has a count of ten or more. The V call is TRBV7-6, the J call TRBJ2-7; the match to TRBD2 covers 8 bases. The CDR3 is made up of 17 amino acids. Germline-derived CDR1 and CDR2 are SGHVS and FNYEAQ. The trim removed 1 base at V and 0 bases at J, leaving 8 bases unmatched. CDR3 sequence (DNA): TGTGCCAGCAGCTTAGATCCCTTGAGCGGGAGCTCCTACGAGCAGTACTTC. It specifies CASSLDPLSGSSYEQYF.

The chain recombines TRBV20-1 with TRBJ2-1; 9 bases are shared with TRBD2. V shed 6 bases, J shed 7 bases, and the junction held 7 bases outside the gene matches. Germline CDR1 reads DFQATT; CDR2 reads SNEGSKA (reference sequence). The CDR3 is 13 amino acids. For the CDR3, the DNA is TGCAGTGCGTCCGGGACTAGCATGAATGAGCAGTTCTTC. This translates into CSASGTSMNEQFF.

This clonotype came up many times. The CDR3 spells CATSDALAGYHSNTGELFF. CDR3 nucleotide sequence: TGTGCCACCAGTGATGCACTAGCGGGGTACCATTCGAACACCGGGGAGCTGTTTTTT. The genes are TRBV24-1 and TRBJ2-2, with 10 bases matching TRBD2. This CDR3 has 19 residues. Trimming at V came to 3 bases and at J to 0 bases, leaving 9 bases not matched to a gene. Germline values: CDR1 KGHDR, CDR2 SFDVKD.

The chain recombines TRBV7-2 with TRBJ1-4; TRBD1 aligns across 8 bases. The J segment lost 8 bases and the V segment lost 4 bases, leaving 9 bases of the junction unmatched. CDR3 length: 15 amino acids. Germline CDR1 is SGHTA and CDR2 is FQGNSA. CDR3 coding DNA: TGTGCCAGCAGCTCTACAGGGGGTGGTTTAGAAAAACTGTTTTTT. Encoded protein: CASSSTGGGLEKLFF.

This clonotype was seen repeatedly, ten times or more. This sequence joins TRBV20-1 and TRBJ1-5, with D possibly matching TRBD1 (6 bases). Germline V gives CDR1 DFQATT, CDR2 SNEGSKA (reference sequence). This CDR3 is built from 12 residues. The V gene lost 5 bases and the J gene lost 7 bases, with 12 bases spanning the gap. The CDR3 protein is CSAEGGSQPQHF. DNA for the CDR3: TGCAGTGCTGAGGGGGGGTCACAGCCCCAGCATTTT.

The chain has TRBV28 and TRBJ2-7; D remains unclear. This CDR3 comprises 10 residues. Germline CDR1 and CDR2: MDHEN and SYDVKM. The CDR3 reads CAQLPPEQYF. The CDR3, as DNA: TGTGCTCAGTTGCCCCCGGAGCAGTACTTC.

The sample holds a few counts of this clonotype. The chain uses TRBV27 and TRBJ2-1; 8 nucleotides match TRBD2. The V and J ends lost 3 bases and 5 bases, in that order; junction bases with no gene match: 6. The germline V gene encodes CDR1 MNHEY and CDR2 SMNVEV (reference sequence). The length of the CDR3 is 15 residues. CDR3 in DNA: TGTGCCAGCAGTTTGGCGACTAGCGCCAACAATGAGCAGTTCTTC. Translated, it gives CASSLATSANNEQFF.

This clonotype has a handful of counts. The chain recombines TRBV29-1 with TRBJ2-1; TRBD2 might be the D (5 bases). V lost 0 bases and J 4 bases, leaving 10 bases between the germline ends. Looked up from germline, CDR1 is SQVTM and CDR2 is ANQGSEA. The CDR3 length is 14 residues. The CDR3 is CSVEERALYNEQFF. DNA for the CDR3: TGCAGCGTTGAAGAGAGGGCGCTGTACAATGAGCAGTTCTTC.